This paragraph covers one T cell receptor beta chain sequence. Its antigen is as yet unknown. The record originates from a study of OX40 agonist ivuxolimab in advanced cancers. Study summary: The dose-escalation group included hepatocellular carcinoma, melanoma, renal cell carcinoma and head and neck cancer. Eligibility rules accepted prior anti-PD-1, anti-PD-L1 or anti-CTLA-4 therapy, and 35% to 40% had some.

Regarding the study as a whole: On average, CD8+ T cells showed a greater number of expanded clones than CD4+.

Per germline, CDR1 SGHNT and CDR2 YYREEE (reference sequence). CDR3 size: 19 residues. The ends lost 0 bases at V and 2 bases at J; junction bases unmatched: 9. Generated by immunoSEQ multiplex PCR, the TCRdb table keeps only in-frame clones and is missing some. The profile covers under 95,000 clones, with around 90% appearing a single time and roughly 0.2% taken by the ten largest. The chain links TRBV5-4 to TRBJ2-6, with 9 bases fitting TRBD1. This receptor was identified in an adult with an advanced solid tumor such as melanoma, head and neck, liver or kidney cancer. The specimen was CD4+ or CD8+ T cells sorted from blood, collected in a trial of the OX40 agonist ivuxolimab. CDR3: CASSLGGDRVSTGANVLTF. The DNA for the CDR3 is TGTGCCAGCAGCTTGGGGGGGGACAGGGTTTCCACTGGGGCCAACGTCCTGACTTTC.